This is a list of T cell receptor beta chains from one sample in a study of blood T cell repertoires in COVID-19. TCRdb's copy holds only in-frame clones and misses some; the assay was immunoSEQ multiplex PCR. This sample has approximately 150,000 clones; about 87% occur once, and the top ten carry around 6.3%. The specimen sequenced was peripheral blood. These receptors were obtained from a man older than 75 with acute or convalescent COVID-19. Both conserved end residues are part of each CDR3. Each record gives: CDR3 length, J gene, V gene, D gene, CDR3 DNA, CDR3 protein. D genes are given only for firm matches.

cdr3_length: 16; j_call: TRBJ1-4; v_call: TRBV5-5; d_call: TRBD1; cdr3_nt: TGTGCCAGCAGGCAGCACGCCGGGACAGGGGGTGAAAAACTGTTTTTT; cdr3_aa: CASRQHAGTGGEKLFF
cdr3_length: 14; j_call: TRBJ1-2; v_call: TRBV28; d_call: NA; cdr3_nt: TGTGCCAGCAGTTTAAAGGGGGACACCTATGGCTACACCTTC; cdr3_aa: CASSLKGDTYGYTF
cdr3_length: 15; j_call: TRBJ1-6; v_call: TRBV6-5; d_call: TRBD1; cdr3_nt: TGTGCCAGCAGTCAGGGGGAATTAGGGAATTCACCCCTCCACTTT; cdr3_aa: CASSQGELGNSPLHF
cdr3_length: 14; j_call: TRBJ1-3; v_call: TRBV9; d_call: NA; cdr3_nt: TGTGCCAGCAGCGCCCCCCGCCAGGGAAACACCATATATTTT; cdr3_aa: CASSAPRQGNTIYF
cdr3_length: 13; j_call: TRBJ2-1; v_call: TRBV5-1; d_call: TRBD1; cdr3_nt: TGCGCCAGCAGCGTGACAGGGGGCAATGAGCAGTTCTTC; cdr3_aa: CASSVTGGNEQFF
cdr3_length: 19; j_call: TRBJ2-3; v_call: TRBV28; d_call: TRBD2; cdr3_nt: TGTGCCAGCAGCCCGTCGGGACTAGCGGGGGGCAATTTCGCAGATACGCAGTATTTT; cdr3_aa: CASSPSGLAGGNFADTQYF
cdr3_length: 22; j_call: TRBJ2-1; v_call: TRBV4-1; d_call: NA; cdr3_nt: TGCGCCAGCAGCCAAGGAACGTTTGAGGCACTTCTTGGGGCGGGGCCCTACAATGAGCAGTTCTTC; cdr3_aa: CASSQGTFEALLGAGPYNEQFF
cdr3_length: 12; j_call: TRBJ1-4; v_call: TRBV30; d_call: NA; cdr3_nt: TGTGCCTGGGACGGAACTAATGAAAAACTGTTTTTT; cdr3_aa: CAWDGTNEKLFF
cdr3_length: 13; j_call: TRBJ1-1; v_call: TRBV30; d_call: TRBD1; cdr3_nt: TGTGCCTGTTTAAGACAGGGGAACACTGAAGCTTTCTTT; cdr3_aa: CACLRQGNTEAFF
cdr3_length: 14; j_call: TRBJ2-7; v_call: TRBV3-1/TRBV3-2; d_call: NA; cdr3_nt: TGTGCCAGCAGCCCGGCGGGACCGATTGGCGGGCAGTACTTC; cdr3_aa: CASSPAGPIGGQYF
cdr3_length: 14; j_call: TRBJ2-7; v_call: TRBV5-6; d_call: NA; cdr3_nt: TGTGCCAGCAGCTTGGATTGGACAGCCTTCGAGCAGTACTTC; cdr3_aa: CASSLDWTAFEQYF
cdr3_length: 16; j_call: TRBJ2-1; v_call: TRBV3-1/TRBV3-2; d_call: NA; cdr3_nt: TGTGCCAGCAGCCAGCTAAAGACTACGATCTACAATGAGCAGTTCTTC; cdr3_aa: CASSQLKTTIYNEQFF
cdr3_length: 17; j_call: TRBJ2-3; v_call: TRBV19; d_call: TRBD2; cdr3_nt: TGTGCCAGTAGTGTAACCCCTAGCGGGAGGGGGGAAGATACGCAGTATTTT; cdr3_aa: CASSVTPSGRGEDTQYF
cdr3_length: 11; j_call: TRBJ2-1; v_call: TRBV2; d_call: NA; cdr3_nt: TGTGCCAGCAGCGGGGAGGTTGAGCAGTTCTTC; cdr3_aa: CASSGEVEQFF
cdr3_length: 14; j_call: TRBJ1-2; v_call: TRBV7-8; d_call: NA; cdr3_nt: TGTGCCAGCAGCTCCCGTCCGCAGGGCTATGGCTACACCTTC; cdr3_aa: CASSSRPQGYGYTF
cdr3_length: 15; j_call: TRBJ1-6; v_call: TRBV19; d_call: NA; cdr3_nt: TGTGCCAGTCGAGAGAACAGAATTTGGAATTCACCCCTCCACTTT; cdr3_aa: CASRENRIWNSPLHF
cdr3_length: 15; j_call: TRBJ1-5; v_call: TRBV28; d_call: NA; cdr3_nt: TGTGCCAGCAGTTTAATCCGGGGTGGCAATCAGCCCCAGCATTTT; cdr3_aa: CASSLIRGGNQPQHF
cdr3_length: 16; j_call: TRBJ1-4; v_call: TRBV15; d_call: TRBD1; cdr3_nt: TGTGCCACCAGCAGCCTACCCGGGACAGGTTATGAAAAACTGTTTTTT; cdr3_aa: CATSSLPGTGYEKLFF
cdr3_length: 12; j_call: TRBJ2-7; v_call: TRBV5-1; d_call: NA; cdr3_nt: TGCGCCAGCAGCCTGACAGCCTCCGAGCAGTACTTC; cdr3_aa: CASSLTASEQYF
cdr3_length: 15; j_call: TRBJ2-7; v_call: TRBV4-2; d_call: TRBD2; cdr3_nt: TGTGCCAGCAGCCAACGGACTAGCGGGAACTACGAGCAGTACTTC; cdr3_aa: CASSQRTSGNYEQYF
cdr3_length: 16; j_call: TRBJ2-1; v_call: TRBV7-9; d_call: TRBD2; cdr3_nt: TGTGCCAGCAGCCCGCCCGGCGGGAGATCATCCGCGGAGCAGTTCTTC; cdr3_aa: CASSPPGGRSSAEQFF
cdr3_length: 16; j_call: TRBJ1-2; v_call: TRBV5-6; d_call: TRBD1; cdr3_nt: TGTGCCAGCAGCCCAGACTCCGGGACAGCCGTTTATGGCTACACCTTC; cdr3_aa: CASSPDSGTAVYGYTF
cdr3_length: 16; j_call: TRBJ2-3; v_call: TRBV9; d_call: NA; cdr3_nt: TGTGCCAGCAGCGTAGGAGTTAGCGACAACACAGATACGCAGTATTTT; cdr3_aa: CASSVGVSDNTDTQYF
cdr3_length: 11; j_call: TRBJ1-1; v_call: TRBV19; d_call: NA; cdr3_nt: TGTGCCAGTACCCGTACAACTGAAGCTTTCTTT; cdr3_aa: CASTRTTEAFF